This entry lists 8 T cell receptor beta chains sequenced from one sample in a study of identical twins. TCRdb called the 5' RACE reads again in MiXCR, with one record for every CDR3 protein. This sample yields around 960,000 distinct CDR3 sequences, of which about 12% are seen a single time; around 1.6% belongs to the top ten. Another study also made use of these data, one on yellow fever vaccine responses in identical twins.

Source material: PBMCs. The receptors shown here come from a woman aged 18-29 years in good health.

This clonotype was observed a handful of times. CDR3 loop: CASTHYEQYF. CDR3 nucleotide sequence: TGTGCCAGCACCCACTACGAGCAGTACTTC. V usage is TRBV27 and J usage is TRBJ2-7; no definite D call. Trimming took off 7 bases at V and 3 bases at J, with 4 bases between the two ends. This CDR3 contains 10 residues. Per germline, CDR1 MNHEY and CDR2 SMNVEV (reference sequence).

This clonotype showed up many times. The chain links TRBV20-1 to TRBJ2-2; weak D call: TRBD2 (5 bases). Trimming removed 6 bases at V and 5 bases at J, with 10 bases between. The CDR3 is 12 amino acids. Germline CDR1 DFQATT, CDR2 SNEGSKA (reference sequence). The CDR3 sequence: CSATGVTGELFF. In DNA, the CDR3 is TGCAGTGCCACCGGGGTGACCGGGGAGCTGTTTTTT.

The table lists this clonotype with a few counts. The rearrangement joins TRBV6-2 or TRBV6-3 to TRBJ2-3, with a possible D match to TRBD2 (6 bases). CDR3 length: 20 residues. With 7 bases removed from V and 0 bases from J, the gap between germline ends came to 29 bases. The germline V gene encodes CDR1 MNHEY and CDR2 SVGEGT. CDR3 sequence (DNA): TGTGCCAGCATCCGAAGACTAGAGGCGAATATTATACCTAGCACAGATACGCAGTATTTT. Its translation: CASIRRLEANIIPSTDTQYF.

This sequence joins TRBV7-9 and TRBJ2-1; TRBD2 aligns across 11 bases. With 8 bases clipped from V and 4 bases from J, the junction kept 4 bases outside the gene matches. The CDR3 length is 14 residues. Germline assignment: CDR1 SEHNR and CDR2 FQNEAQ (reference sequence). The CDR3 DNA reads TGTGCCAGCTTAGCGGGAGGGGTTTACAATGAGCAGTTCTTC. Translating it yields CASLAGGVYNEQFF.

This clonotype was counted only a few times. This rearrangement joins TRBV2 to TRBJ1-3; D unresolved. Trimming left V 2 bases short and J 0 bases short, with 11 bases between. Germline V gene lookup returns CDR1 SNHLY and CDR2 FYNNEI. The CDR3 loop spans 16 amino acids. The CDR3 loop is CASSETIPSSGNTIYF. CDR3 in DNA: TGTGCCAGCAGTGAAACGATACCGAGCTCTGGAAACACCATATATTTT.

This clonotype was seen ten or more times. This chain joins TRBV11-3 and TRBJ1-2; D is uncertain. This CDR3 contains 15 residues. Germline values: CDR1 SGHNT, CDR2 YENEEA. V was pared by 5 bases and J by 8 bases, with 21 bases between. The CDR3 DNA is TGTGCCAGCAGCCCGCCGGCAGGAGGCTTAAGGGGCTACACCTTC. Translating it yields CASSPPAGGLRGYTF.

There are a few counts of this clonotype. The V call is TRBV28, the J call TRBJ1-2; D is unclear. Trimming left V 4 bases short and J 0 bases short, with 9 bases between. Germline V CDR1 and CDR2: MDHEN, SYDVKM. CDR3 length: 14 amino acids. Here the CDR3 DNA reads TGTGCCAGCAGTTCCGCAGGCTCTAACTATGGCTACACCTTC. The encoded protein is CASSSAGSNYGYTF.

The chain joins TRBV6-5 to TRBJ2-1; 8 bases map to TRBD2. There are 18 residues in the CDR3. In germline, CDR1 is MNHEY, CDR2 SVGAGI. V shed 0 bases, J shed 10 bases, and the junction held 17 bases outside the gene matches. The CDR3 here is CASSYSPLKRGPLGEQFF. The CDR3 nucleotides are TGTGCCAGCAGTTACTCCCCCCTGAAGCGGGGGCCCCTTGGAGAGCAGTTCTTC.